Listed below are T cell receptor beta chains from one sample, sequenced in a study of blood T cell repertoires in COVID-19. Some clones are missing from TCRdb's copy, which holds only in-frame ones; the method was immunoSEQ multiplex PCR. Among more than 250,000 clones, approximately 90% were seen once, and the ten largest hold over 9.5%. Sequencing was performed on PBMCs or T cells enriched from blood (not recorded which). Source of these receptors: a young woman who had recovered from COVID-19. CDR3s leave out the opening cysteine and the closing phenylalanine or tryptophan.

V gene: TRBV6-5; CDR3 protein: ASSTPNTGELF
V gene: TRBV2; CDR3 protein: ASSGASGGSDEQY
V gene: TRBV9; CDR3 protein: ASSVQGDYEQY
V gene: TRBV12-3/TRBV12-4; CDR3 protein: ASSRQGETQY
V gene: TRBV5-6; CDR3 protein: ASNPGGPSYNEQF
V gene: TRBV10-1; CDR3 protein: ASSESIPGTEAF
V gene: TRBV19; CDR3 protein: ASSIRASVGNEQF
V gene: TRBV27; CDR3 protein: ASSKGLAGVQGEQF
V gene: TRBV2; CDR3 protein: ASSDSPAGNTIY
V gene: TRBV7-9; CDR3 protein: ASSWSGSSYEQY